Listed here are 31 T cell receptor beta chains from one sample, sequenced in a study of T cells in Graves' hyperthyroidism and ophthalmopathy. TCR beta CDR3 regions were amplified from RNA. RT-PCR in the first round (using the HTBI primer set) targeted the TCR CDR3. TCRdb reanalysed the multiplex PCR reads using MiXCR and keeps one entry per CDR3 protein. The sample has roughly 290,000 distinct CDR3 sequences; approximately 14% are singletons. Sample: blood. The receptors shown here come from a woman between 35 and 50 years old with Graves' hyperthyroidism.

The V gene is TRBV5-5, the J gene TRBJ1-3; the D gene is possibly TRBD1 (6 bases). CDR3 length: 17 residues. The germline V gene encodes CDR1 SGHKS and CDR2 YYEKEE (reference sequence). V was trimmed by 0 bases and J by 0 bases, leaving 13 bases between them. CDR3 region: CASSLVPWTVSGNTIYF. The CDR3 coding sequence is TGTGCCAGCAGCTTGGTTCCTTGGACAGTCTCTGGAAACACCATATATTTT.

In its sample, this clonotype was seen many times. This chain joins TRBV7-2 and TRBJ2-5; D gene unclear. The CDR3 runs 12 residues. Deletions cut 0 bases from V and 5 bases from J, with 4 bases between. The germline gives CDR1 SGHTA, CDR2 FQGNSA. CDR3 DNA: TGTGCCAGCAGCTTAGCGGGGGAGACCCAGTACTTC. This codes for CASSLAGETQYF. The full variable domain, completed using reference TRBV7-2 and TRBJ2-5, is GAGVSQSPSNKVTEKGKDVELRCDPISGHTALYWYRQSLGQGLEFLIYFQGNSAPDKSGLPSDRFSAERTGGSVSTLTIQRTQQEDSAVYLCASSLAGETQYFGPGTRLLVL.

This clonotype was seen ten or more times. The chain joins TRBV28 to TRBJ1-1, with D uncertain. The V gene's germline CDR1 is MDHEN and CDR2 SYDVKM. The CDR3 sequence is 13 residues long. The ends were cut back, 6 bases at V and 1 base at J, with 9 bases in the middle. The CDR3, as DNA: TGTGCCAGCAGGTTGCGAAGGAACACTGAAGCTTTCTTT. It codes for CASRLRRNTEAFF.

This clonotype was counted ten times or more. The rearrangement links TRBV7-2 to TRBJ1-6; no clear D gene. The CDR3 extends over 12 amino acids. From germline, CDR1 is SGHTA and CDR2 FQGNSA. Trimming pared 2 bases from V and 13 bases from J, leaving 9 bases between. CDR3 residues: CASSLPVGPLHF. The CDR3 DNA sequence: TGTGCCAGCAGCTTACCCGTCGGGCCCCTCCACTTT.

V and J are TRBV2 and TRBJ2-7, with D possibly being TRBD1 (5 bases). The germline CDR1 and CDR2 sequences are SNHLY and FYNNEI. The CDR3 is 14 amino acids. Trimming stripped 8 bases from V and 0 bases from J, with 14 bases between. The CDR3 nucleotides are TGTGCCAGCTCGAGGACATTGAGCTCCTACGAGCAGTACTTC. Translating gives CASSRTLSSYEQYF.

In this sample, this clonotype turned up many times. The rearrangement joins TRBV28 to TRBJ1-1; 7 bases match TRBD1. The CDR3 has 15 residues. The V gene end was trimmed by 1 base and the J gene end by 1 base; junction bases not matched to a gene: 3. Germline V CDR1 and CDR2: MDHEN, SYDVKM. CDR3 bases: TGTGCCAGCAGTTTATTCGGGACAGCGAACACTGAAGCTTTCTTT. Translation: CASSLFGTANTEAFF.

In this sample, this clonotype turned up many times. The chain joins TRBV28 to TRBJ2-7; tentatively, D is TRBD2 (5 bases). V was trimmed by 1 base and J by 2 bases, leaving 9 bases between them. This CDR3 is 14 amino acids long. Germline V gene data show CDR1 as MDHEN and CDR2 as SYDVKM. The CDR3 is CASSLYRRAYEQYF. The CDR3 nucleotides are TGTGCCAGCAGTTTATACCGGCGGGCCTACGAGCAGTACTTC.

This clonotype was picked up many times. The chain is built from TRBV11-3 and TRBJ1-1, with TRBD1 as a possible D gene (5 bases). The germline CDR1 and CDR2 sequences are SGHNT and YENEEA. The CDR3 is 14 residues long. Trimming took off 3 bases at V and 1 base at J, with 9 bases between the two ends. The CDR3 here is CASSFRVQNTEAFF. CDR3 in DNA: TGTGCCAGCAGCTTCAGGGTTCAGAACACTGAAGCTTTCTTT. The full variable domain, in which reference TRBV11-3 and TRBJ1-1 provide the parts outside the CDR3, is EAGVVQSPRYKIIEKKQPVAFWCNPISGHNTLYWYLQNLGQGPELLIRYENEEAVDDSQLPKDRFSAERLKGVDSTLKIQPAELGDSAVYLCASSFRVQNTEAFFGQGTRLTVV.

This clonotype was counted at least ten times. This chain links TRBV20-1 with TRBJ2-1; 7 positions match TRBD2. The V gene end was trimmed by 3 bases and the J gene end by 6 bases; junction bases not matched to a gene: 14. Germline CDR1 DFQATT, CDR2 SNEGSKA (reference sequence). The CDR3 is 16 residues long. The DNA for the CDR3 is TGCAGTGCTAGGGATCCCCGGGGGGAAAAGAGCAATGAGCAGTTCTTC. It encodes CSARDPRGEKSNEQFF.

This clonotype occurred many times. The chain uses TRBV28 and TRBJ1-1; possible D gene TRBD1, 5 bases. The CDR3 length is 12 residues. V was cut by 2 bases and J by 7 bases, with 8 bases left in between. Germline CDR1 and CDR2: MDHEN and SYDVKM. The chain's CDR3 is CASSLGRGEAFF. DNA of the CDR3: TGTGCCAGCAGTTTAGGGAGGGGTGAAGCTTTCTTT.

In this sample, this clonotype turned up many times. V gene TRBV5-1 combines with J gene TRBJ1-1, with 9 bases matching TRBD1. This CDR3 spans 15 amino acids. Germline lookup yields CDR1 SGHRS and CDR2 YFSETQ. Trimming cost V 2 bases and J 1 base; bases outside gene matches: 3. DNA for the CDR3: TGCGCCAGCAGCTTTTCGGGACAGGGGAACACTGAAGCTTTCTTT. This codes for CASSFSGQGNTEAFF.

This clonotype has ten or more counts. The V gene is TRBV27, the J gene TRBJ1-1; 7 nucleotides align to TRBD1. Trimming cost V 7 bases and J 4 bases; bases outside gene matches: 9. CDR3 length equals 14 residues. Germline values: CDR1 MNHEY, CDR2 SMNVEV (reference sequence). CDR3 in DNA: TGTGCCAGCACCCCAGGGGGGGGTGTCACTGAAGCTTTCTTT. It yields the protein CASTPGGGVTEAFF.

This clonotype was counted a few times. The chain has TRBV4-1 and TRBJ2-5, with D hard to call. Deletions cut 1 base from V and 2 bases from J, with 11 bases between. The CDR3 length is 15 residues. CDR1 and CDR2 from the germline V gene are MGHRA and YSYEKL. The DNA of the CDR3 is TGCGCCAGCAGCCAAGGGGCTAAGAGGCAAGAGACCCAGTACTTC. Translating it yields CASSQGAKRQETQYF.

This clonotype was seen ten or more times. DNA for the CDR3: TGTGCCAGCAGCTTTTCCGGGGTTGGGGGGGAGCTGTTTTTT. It is translated as CASSFSGVGGELFF. The rearrangement uses TRBV11-3 and TRBJ2-2, with D perhaps TRBD2 (5 bases). Germline assignment: CDR1 SGHNT and CDR2 YENEEA. V lost 3 bases and J lost 8, with 13 bases in between. This CDR3 is built from 14 residues. Based on the CDR3 plus reference TRBV11-3 and TRBJ2-2, the full variable domain is EAGVVQSPRYKIIEKKQPVAFWCNPISGHNTLYWYLQNLGQGPELLIRYENEEAVDDSQLPKDRFSAERLKGVDSTLKIQPAELGDSAVYLCASSFSGVGGELFFGEGSRLTVL.

As to this clonotype: A much bigger clone sits one base away, suggesting this may be a read error. CDR3 in amino acids: CVSSLRDQGRGDTQYF. CDR3 bases: TGTGTCAGCAGTCTAAGGGATCAGGGGAGGGGAGATACGCAGTATTTT. This chain links TRBV28 with TRBJ2-3; D possibly corresponds to TRBD2 (7 bases). This CDR3 has 16 residues. The V gene's germline CDR1 is MDHEN and CDR2 SYDVKM.

The CDR3: CSAGGQGALDTQYF. CDR3 nucleotide sequence: TGCAGTGCGGGGGGACAGGGGGCTTTAGATACGCAGTATTTT. The J gene is TRBJ2-3, the V gene TRBV20-1; 12 bases map to TRBD1. J gave up 5 bases and V 6 bases, and 6 bases lay outside the gene matches. Germline-derived CDR1 and CDR2 are DFQATT and SNEGSKA (reference sequence). The CDR3 extends over 14 amino acids.

This clonotype was seen at least ten times. The chain is built from TRBV6-1 and TRBJ1-2, with D unresolved. Deletions cut 3 bases from V and 4 bases from J, with 12 bases between. Germline CDR1 reads MNHNS; CDR2 reads SASEGT. This CDR3 is built from 14 residues. The CDR3 region is CASSDSVGSYGYTF. The CDR3 region has the DNA TGTGCCAGCAGTGATTCCGTAGGCAGCTATGGCTACACCTTC.

This clonotype was seen many times. The chain is built from TRBV12-3 or TRBV12-4 and TRBJ1-1; D call uncertain. The CDR3 has 12 residues. Trimming shortened V by 5 bases and J by 1 base, and 5 bases separated the two germline ends. CDR3 DNA sequence: TGTGCCAGCAGTGGGTGGAACACTGAAGCTTTCTTT. It specifies CASSGWNTEAFF.

This clonotype was counted ten times or more. The rearrangement joins TRBV3-1 to TRBJ1-5, with 9 bases fitting TRBD1. Germline-derived CDR1 and CDR2 are LGHDT and YNNKEL (reference sequence). The trim removed 6 bases at V and 7 bases at J, leaving 7 bases unmatched. There are 14 residues in the CDR3. Here the CDR3 DNA reads TGTGCCAGCAGTGCACAGGGGGCCGGCCAGCCCCAGCATTTT. This translates into CASSAQGAGQPQHF. The full variable domain, with the rest looked up from reference TRBV3-1 and TRBJ1-5, is DTAVSQTPKYLVTQMGNDKSIKCEQNLGHDTMYWYKQDSKKFLKIMFSYNNKELIINETVPNRFSPKSPDKAHLNLHINSLELGDSAVYFCASSAQGAGQPQHFGDGTRLSIL.

This clonotype appeared many times. The V call is TRBV28, the J call TRBJ1-3; no definite D call. V was trimmed by 4 bases and J by 0 bases, leaving 10 bases between them. CDR1 and CDR2 from the germline V gene are MDHEN and SYDVKM. CDR3 size: 15 residues. The CDR3 DNA reads as TGTGCCAGCAGTTCAGCAGGAGGCTCTGGAAACACCATATATTTT. Translated, it gives CASSSAGGSGNTIYF. Full variable domain (missing parts from reference TRBV28 and TRBJ1-3): DVKVTQSSRYLVKRTGEKVFLECVQDMDHENMFWYRQDPGLGLRLIYFSYDVKMKEKGDIPEGYSVSREKKERFSLILESASTNQTSMYLCASSSAGGSGNTIYFGEGSWLTVV.

This clonotype was counted between two and nine times. This chain uses TRBV6-2 or TRBV6-3 with TRBJ1-6, with D perhaps matching TRBD1 (6 bases). The CDR3 consists of 13 residues. V lost 9 bases and J 9 bases, leaving 15 bases between the germline ends. Per the germline V gene, CDR1 is MNHEY and CDR2 is SVGEGT. CDR3 sequence: CASGGRDASPLHF. The DNA for the CDR3 is TGTGCCAGTGGGGGCAGGGATGCTTCACCCCTCCACTTT.

This clonotype has more than one count but fewer than ten. The chain is built from TRBV5-1 and TRBJ2-5; no clear D. Germline CDR1 is SGHRS and CDR2 is YFSETQ. Trimming removed 0 bases at V and 2 bases at J, with 8 bases between. CDR3 length equals 14 residues. CDR3 nucleotide sequence: TGCGCCAGCAGCTTGGGACACACTCAAGAGACCCAGTACTTC. As protein: CASSLGHTQETQYF.

This clonotype was seen many times. The chain carries TRBV28 and TRBJ2-1; D unresolved. Looked up from germline, CDR1 is MDHEN and CDR2 is SYDVKM. The length of the CDR3 is 12 residues. Trimming cost V 6 bases and J 4 bases, with 7 bases left between them. CDR3 residues: CASRGPYNEQFF. The DNA of the CDR3 is TGTGCCAGCAGAGGGCCGTACAATGAGCAGTTCTTC.

This sequence joins TRBV20-1 and TRBJ2-1; D may be TRBD1 (7 bases). Trimming removed 7 bases from V and 4 bases from J, with 17 bases in between. Germline V gene sequence: CDR1 DFQATT, CDR2 SNEGSKA (reference sequence). This CDR3 has 14 residues. The chain's CDR3 is CSGGGGGTYNEQFF. The CDR3 DNA reads TGCAGTGGAGGAGGGGGCGGGACATACAATGAGCAGTTCTTC.

This clonotype was counted many times. The CDR3 DNA reads as TGTGCCAGCAGTCCGGGACAGGGCAGTTGGGAGCAGTTCTTC. The encoded protein is CASSPGQGSWEQFF. The genes are TRBV28 and TRBJ2-1; 9 bases are a match to TRBD1. The trim removed 5 bases at V and 10 bases at J, leaving 9 bases unmatched. CDR3 length: 14 amino acids. The germline gives CDR1 MDHEN, CDR2 SYDVKM.

At least ten counts were recorded for this clonotype. The J gene is TRBJ2-7, the V gene TRBV10-3, with 7 bases fitting TRBD1. V trimming: 5 bases; J trimming: 5 bases; junction bases outside the gene matches: 6. This CDR3 is 13 amino acids long. Looked up from germline, CDR1 is ENHRY and CDR2 is SYGVKD. Here the CDR3 DNA reads TGTGCCATCAGTCCAGACAGGGACCACGAGCAGTACTTC. It codes for CAISPDRDHEQYF.

The rearrangement uses TRBV11-3 and TRBJ2-4; 11 nucleotides line up with TRBD2. Germline lookup yields CDR1 SGHNT and CDR2 YENEEA. Trimming at V came to 5 bases and at J to 3 bases, leaving 6 bases not matched to a gene. This CDR3 has 16 amino acids. DNA for the CDR3: TGTGCCAGCAGCCTGACTAGCGGGACCCTCAAAAACATTCAGTACTTC. Amino acid sequence: CASSLTSGTLKNIQYF.

This clonotype was detected ten times or more. The chain uses TRBV7-9 and TRBJ2-7, with D possibly matching TRBD1 (6 bases). Trimming left V 2 bases short and J 2 bases short, with 13 bases between. Germline CDR1 and CDR2: SEHNR and FQNEAQ (reference sequence). This CDR3 contains 15 residues. The CDR3 is CASSLIRGQTYEQYF. DNA for the CDR3: TGTGCCAGCAGCTTAATCAGGGGCCAAACCTACGAGCAGTACTTC. The full variable domain, its missing parts supplied by reference TRBV7-9 and TRBJ2-7, is DTGVSQNPRHKITKRGQNVTFRCDPISEHNRLYWYRQTLGQGPEFLTYFQNEAQLEKSRLLSDRFSAERPKGSFSTLEIQRTEQGDSAMYLCASSLIRGQTYEQYFGPGTRLTVT.

This clonotype was counted only a few times. The genes are TRBV19 and TRBJ1-5, with D perhaps TRBD1 (5 bases). Germline V gene data show CDR1 as LNHDA and CDR2 as SQIVND (reference sequence). The V and J ends lost 3 bases and 7 bases respectively, with 10 bases between them. The CDR3 is 13 residues long. This CDR3 is CASSIEGWQPQHF. CDR3 in DNA: TGTGCCAGTAGTATCGAGGGGTGGCAGCCCCAGCATTTT.

This clonotype has ten or more counts. V gene TRBV20-1 combines with J gene TRBJ2-7; 9 positions match TRBD2. Per the germline V gene, CDR1 is DFQATT and CDR2 is SNEGSKA (reference sequence). The length of the CDR3 is 13 residues. Trimming at V came to 3 bases and at J to 4 bases, leaving 4 bases not matched to a gene. CDR3 sequence (DNA): TGCAGTGCTAGGCCTAGCGGGACATACGAGCAGTACTTC. Protein: CSARPSGTYEQYF.

The chain joins TRBV4-1 to TRBJ1-2, with D hard to call. The CDR3 totals 17 residues. Germline V CDR1 and CDR2: MGHRA, YSYEKL. V dropped 2 bases and J dropped 3 bases, with 19 bases sitting between them. CDR3 region: CASSQTAVADLYYGYTF. The CDR3, as DNA: TGCGCCAGCAGCCAAACGGCGGTGGCCGATCTGTACTATGGCTACACCTTC.